This TCR beta chain derives from a study of blood T cell repertoires in COVID-19. The overall study: Some COVID-19 samples were acute and others convalescent; all came from the United States, Italy and Spain. PBMCs, B-cell-depleted T cells, or T cells were the source of the cDNA or gDNA that made up the material.

Authors' data handling: Amplification of reference gene primers provided the estimated nucleated cell counts. Generated by immunoSEQ multiplex PCR, the TCRdb table keeps only in-frame clones and is missing some. V, J and clone size derive from that table, while D and trimming were established from the DNA sequence. This table has about 260,000 clones, 70% to 90% appearing once. Germline values: CDR1 MNHNY, CDR2 SVGAGI (reference sequence). CDR3 length: 15 amino acids. Trimming took off 2 bases at V and 6 bases at J, with 15 bases between the two ends. This TCR came from a man aged 18 to 29 with active or convalescent COVID-19. Sequenced material: peripheral blood. The V call is TRBV6-6, the J call TRBJ2-3; D perhaps matches TRBD1 (6 bases). DNA for the CDR3: TGTGCCAGCAGTTACGAGACAGGTCCAAGGGATACGCAGTATTTT. Protein product: CASSYETGPRDTQYF.